The 13 T cell receptor beta chains below come from one sample, sequenced in a study of T cells expressing NK-cell markers. TCRdb processed the 5' RACE reads again and assigns one entry to each CDR3 protein, with no DNA. This sample contains hundreds of thousands of distinct CDR3 sequences. Sequenced: blood T cells: a sorted CD56 or NKG2C T cell subset, CD4+ or CD8+ T cells, or bulk PBMC T cells (not recorded which). Receptor source: a man aged 18-75 years in good health.

The J gene is TRBJ2-2, the V gene TRBV9; TCRdb's D call of TRBD1 is untestable without DNA. This CDR3 has 13 amino acids. Germline values: CDR1 SGDLS, CDR2 YYNGEE. The CDR3 protein is CASSVPGVGELFF.

The V call is TRBV2, the J call TRBJ1-6; TCRdb returns TRBD1, unconfirmable since there is no DNA. The CDR3 runs to 18 residues. Germline lookup yields CDR1 SNHLY and CDR2 FYNNEI. CDR3 loop: CASSGTGGFSSYNSPLHF.

J is TRBJ1-1 and V is TRBV12-3 or TRBV12-4. The CDR3 consists of 11 residues. CDR3 loop: CASRDVLRAFF.

The chain has TRBV7-9 and TRBJ1-4; TCRdb indicates TRBD1, and absent DNA this call remains unverified. This CDR3 is built from 14 residues. CDR1 is SEHNR, CDR2 FQNEAQ, per germline (reference sequence). The CDR3: CASRNQGWDEKLFF.

The chain carries TRBV15 and TRBJ1-2; checking the TCRdb D call of TRBD1 is not possible without DNA. Germline V gene data show CDR1 as LNHNV and CDR2 as YYDKDF (reference sequence). The CDR3 spans 16 residues. CDR3 region: CATSRSWTGDSYGYTF.

This chain uses TRBV2 with TRBJ1-6; with no DNA, the TCRdb D assignment of TRBD1 cannot be verified. Germline-derived CDR1 and CDR2 are SNHLY and FYNNEI. The CDR3 consists of 15 residues. CDR3: CASSRAFVDNSPLHF.

The chain uses TRBV6-1 and TRBJ2-5. CDR3 length equals 15 residues. Per the germline V gene, CDR1 is MNHNS and CDR2 is SASEGT. This CDR3 reads CASSEWGLEGETQYF.

V usage is TRBV27 and J usage is TRBJ2-7; absent DNA, TCRdb's TRBD1 call cannot be checked. Germline V gene sequence: CDR1 MNHEY, CDR2 SMNVEV (reference sequence). This CDR3 spans 14 amino acids. The CDR3 region is CASRRQGGIHEQYF.

This chain uses TRBV7-9 with TRBJ1-2. The CDR3 spans 14 residues. Germline V lookup: CDR1 SEHNR, CDR2 FQNEAQ (reference sequence). This chain's CDR3 is CASSQTEYRDGYTF. Combining the CDR3 with reference TRBV7-9 and TRBJ1-2 gives the whole variable domain DTGVSQNPRHKITKRGQNVTFRCDPISEHNRLYWYRQTLGQGPEFLTYFQNEAQLEKSRLLSDRFSAERPKGSFSTLEIQRTEQGDSAMYLCASSQTEYRDGYTFGSGTRLTVV.

This rearrangement joins TRBV25-1 to TRBJ2-3; TCRdb indicates TRBD2, and absent DNA this call remains unverified. This CDR3 has 17 residues. Per the germline V gene, CDR1 is MGHDK and CDR2 is SYGVNS. CDR3 residues: CASSERTSGRATDTQYF.

The chain combines TRBV7-2 with TRBJ1-1. There are 13 residues in the CDR3. Per the germline V gene, CDR1 is SGHTA and CDR2 is FQGNSA. CDR3 loop: CASSLVGGEKAFF.

The chain couples TRBV21-1 to TRBJ1-2; TCRdb lists TRBD1, though no DNA is available to test this call. TRBV21-1 has pseudogene status. The CDR3 runs 15 residues. CDR3: CASSRRDRFSLGYTF.

V usage is TRBV5-1 and J usage is TRBJ1-6. The V gene's germline CDR1 is SGHRS and CDR2 YFSETQ. The CDR3 has 13 residues. The CDR3 sequence: CASSGPANSPLHF.